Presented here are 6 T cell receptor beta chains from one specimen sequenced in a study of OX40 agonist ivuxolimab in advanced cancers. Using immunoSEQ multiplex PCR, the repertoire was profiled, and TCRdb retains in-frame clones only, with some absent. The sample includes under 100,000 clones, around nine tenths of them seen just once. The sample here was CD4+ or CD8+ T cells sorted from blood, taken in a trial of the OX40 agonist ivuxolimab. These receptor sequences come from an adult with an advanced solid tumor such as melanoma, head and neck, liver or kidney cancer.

The CDR3 reads CASAFQGNTEAFF. For the CDR3, the DNA is TGCGCCAGTGCCTTTCAGGGGAACACTGAAGCTTTCTTT. V usage is TRBV10-2 and J usage is TRBJ1-1; maybe TRBD1 (5 bases). V was trimmed by 9 bases and J by 1 base, leaving 12 bases between them. Germline V gene data show CDR1 as WSHSY and CDR2 as SAAADI. The CDR3 contains 13 residues.

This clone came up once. The CDR3 sequence is CASSEGRYQETQYF. The CDR3 nucleotides read TGCGCCAGCAGCGAGGGACGGTATCAAGAGACCCAGTACTTC. The chain combines TRBV5-1 with TRBJ2-5; the D gene could be TRBD1 or TRBD2 (5 bases each). CDR3 length: 14 residues. Deletions cut 4 bases from V and 2 bases from J, with 12 bases between. Germline V CDR1 and CDR2: SGHRS, YFSETQ.

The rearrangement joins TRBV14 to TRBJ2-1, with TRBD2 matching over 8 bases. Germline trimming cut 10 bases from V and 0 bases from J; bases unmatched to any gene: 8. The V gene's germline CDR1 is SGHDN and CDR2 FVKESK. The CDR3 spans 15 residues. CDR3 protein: CANEKSGSSYNEQFF. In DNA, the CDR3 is TGTGCCAACGAGAAAAGCGGGAGCTCCTACAATGAGCAGTTCTTC. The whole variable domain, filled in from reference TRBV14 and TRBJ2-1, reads EAGVTQFPSHSVIEKGQTVTLRCDPISGHDNLYWYRRVMGKEIKFLLHFVKESKQDESGMPNNRFLAERTGGTYSTLKVQPAELEDSGVYFCANEKSGSSYNEQFFGPGTRLTVL.

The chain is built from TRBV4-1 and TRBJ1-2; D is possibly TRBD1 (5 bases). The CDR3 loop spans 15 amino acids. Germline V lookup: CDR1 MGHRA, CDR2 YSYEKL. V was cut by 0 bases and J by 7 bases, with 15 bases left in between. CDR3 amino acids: CASSQDAGTLFGYTF. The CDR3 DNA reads TGCGCCAGCAGCCAAGATGCAGGGACGTTGTTTGGCTACACCTTC.

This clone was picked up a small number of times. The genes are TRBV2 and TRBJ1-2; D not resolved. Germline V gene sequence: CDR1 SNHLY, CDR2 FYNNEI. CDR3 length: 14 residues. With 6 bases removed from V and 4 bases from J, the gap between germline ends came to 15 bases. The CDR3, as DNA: TGTGCCAGCAGGGGGTGGGAACGGGGCTATGGCTACACCTTC. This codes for CASRGWERGYGYTF.

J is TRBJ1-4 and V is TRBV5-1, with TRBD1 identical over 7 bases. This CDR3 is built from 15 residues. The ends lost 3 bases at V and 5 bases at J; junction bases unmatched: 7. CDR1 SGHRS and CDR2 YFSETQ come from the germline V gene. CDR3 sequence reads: CASSSLGTENEKLFF. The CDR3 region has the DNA TGCGCCAGCAGCTCTTTGGGGACAGAAAATGAAAAACTGTTTTTT.